This T cell receptor (beta chain) is from a study of T cells in Graves' hyperthyroidism and ophthalmopathy. Study observations and caveats: Most expanded thyroid clonotypes above 0.001 recurred in blood.

The table lists this clonotype with many counts. Its antigen is still unknown. Template material for amplifying TCR beta CDR3 regions consisted of RNA transcripts. First-round RT-PCR of the TCR CDR3 relied on the HTBI primer set. MiXCR was run by TCRdb on the multiplex PCR reads, yielding one entry per CDR3 protein. In the table there are 550,000 to 800,000 distinct CDR3 sequences, around 15% of which are singletons. It was uncontrolled infection, other autoimmune disease, pregnancy or lactation that excluded patients. Fresh peripheral blood, 7.5 to 10 ml of it, supplied the PBMCs. The specimen sequenced was blood. The sequence was obtained from a man in his fifties or sixties with Graves' hyperthyroidism.

The CDR3 sequence is CASSSMDRGGEQYF. The CDR3 DNA reads as TGTGCCAGCAGTTCGATGGACAGGGGTGGCGAGCAGTACTTC. The chain joins TRBV6-5 to TRBJ2-7, with 9 positions matching TRBD1. CDR1 is MNHEY and CDR2 is SVGAGI in the germline V gene. J gave up 6 bases and V 4 bases, and 7 bases lay outside the gene matches. CDR3 length: 14 residues.